These 14 T cell receptor beta chains came from one sample sequenced in a study of human T cells and chemical hapten exposure. Described time point: healthy volunteer bleed at 6 weeks. Unfractionated whole blood was the source of the extracted total RNA. A single record per CDR3 protein comes from TCRdb applying MiXCR to the RACE reads. The sample consists of approximately 79,000 distinct CDR3 sequences, approximately 8.6% of them appearing once. The sample was whole blood. These receptors were collected from a male donor in good health. Some clones in this sample may be carry-over from other donors' samples.

The rearrangement uses TRBV18 and TRBJ1-1; 8 nucleotides agree with TRBD1. Germline CDR1 is KGHSH and CDR2 is LQKENI. The CDR3 covers 13 residues. V lost 4 bases and J lost 4; bases outside the gene matches: 2. In DNA, the CDR3 is TGTGCCAGCTCACAGCAGGGGGCCACTGAAGCTTTCTTT. Encoded protein: CASSQQGATEAFF.

This clonotype was seen many times. The genes are TRBV9 and TRBJ2-1, with a weak D call TRBD2 (6 bases). The CDR3 is made up of 14 amino acids. Germline V lookup: CDR1 SGDLS, CDR2 YYNGEE. Trimming stripped 3 bases from V and 10 bases from J, with 17 bases between. This CDR3 reads CASSAGTQPREQFF. The CDR3 coding sequence is TGTGCCAGCAGCGCCGGGACTCAGCCAAGAGAGCAGTTCTTC.

The CDR3 region has the DNA TGTGCCAGCAGTTACGGTATAGGGAGCAATCAGCCCCAGCATTTT. Translating gives CASSYGIGSNQPQHF. This chain uses TRBV6-2 or TRBV6-3 with TRBJ1-5; no reliable D call. CDR3 size: 15 residues. Germline CDR1 and CDR2: MNHEY and SVGEGT. Deletions cut 2 bases from V and 1 base from J, with 9 bases between.

The rearrangement joins TRBV29-1 to TRBJ2-3; the D gene is possibly TRBD2 (6 bases). CDR1 is SQVTM, CDR2 ANQGSEA, per germline. Trimming pared 8 bases from V and 3 bases from J, leaving 15 bases between. CDR3 size: 13 residues. The CDR3 loop reads CSPRDGGTDTQYF. The CDR3 coding sequence is TGCAGCCCCCGGGACGGAGGGACAGATACGCAGTATTTT.

This clonotype turned up a few times. The chain uses TRBV19 and TRBJ2-1; a possible D gene is TRBD1 (6 bases). This CDR3 is 14 amino acids long. Per germline, CDR1 LNHDA and CDR2 SQIVND (reference sequence). V was shortened by 1 base and J by 8 bases, with 12 bases between the two germline ends. Here the CDR3 DNA reads TGTGCCAGTAGTATAGGTCCCTCAGGGGATGAGCAGTTCTTC. This translates into CASSIGPSGDEQFF.

This chain uses TRBV11-2 with TRBJ1-1; a weak D match, TRBD1 (5 bases). The germline gives CDR1 SGHAT, CDR2 FQNNGV. The V end was cut by 1 base, the J end by 1 base, with 10 bases between. The CDR3 is 15 amino acids. CDR3 nucleotides: TGTGCCAGCAGCTTAGTGAGGGGCACGAACACTGAAGCTTTCTTT. Amino acid sequence: CASSLVRGTNTEAFF.

The chain links TRBV5-8 to TRBJ1-1; the match to TRBD1 covers 7 bases. Germline values: CDR1 SGHTS, CDR2 YDEGEE. Trimming took 5 bases from V and 0 from J; bases not matched to a gene: 4. CDR3 length: 14 amino acids. The CDR3 DNA follows: TGTGCCAGCAGGATGACAGGGATGAACACTGAAGCTTTCTTT. Its translation is CASRMTGMNTEAFF.

The chain joins TRBV7-9 to TRBJ1-5, with no clear D. Trimming removed 3 bases at V and 9 bases at J, with 18 bases between. Germline V gives CDR1 SEHNR, CDR2 FQNEAQ (reference sequence). The CDR3 is made up of 15 amino acids. The DNA of the CDR3 is TGTGCCAGCAGCTTTTACGGGGTCCCTCGGGGGCCCCAGCATTTT. Translation gives CASSFYGVPRGPQHF.

The chain couples TRBV6-6 to TRBJ2-7, with 7 bases identical to TRBD1. Germline V gene data show CDR1 as MNHNY and CDR2 as SVGAGI (reference sequence). V lost 4 bases to trimming and J lost 7 bases; unmatched junction nucleotides: 4. CDR3 length equals 12 residues. The CDR3 reads CASSFQQGEQYF. In DNA form, the CDR3 reads TGTGCCAGCAGTTTTCAACAGGGGGAGCAGTACTTC.

This sequence joins TRBV5-1 and TRBJ2-7; 7 bases fit TRBD1. Germline V CDR1 and CDR2: SGHRS, YFSETQ. The trim removed 4 bases at V and 1 base at J, leaving 14 bases unmatched. The CDR3 covers 17 residues. CDR3 protein: CASSAGTEVRLSYEQYF. CDR3 in DNA: TGCGCCAGCAGCGCCGGGACAGAAGTAAGGTTATCCTACGAGCAGTACTTC.

This clonotype has only a few counts. V and J are TRBV5-1 and TRBJ2-3; D may be TRBD1 or TRBD2 (5 bases each). CDR1 SGHRS and CDR2 YFSETQ come from the germline V gene. This CDR3 contains 15 residues. Trimming removed 1 base from V and 1 base from J, with 10 bases in between. CDR3 nucleotides: TGCGCCAGCAGCTTGAGGCAGGGAGGCACAGATACGCAGTATTTT. Protein: CASSLRQGGTDTQYF.

This clonotype was seen a few times. The V call is TRBV11-2, the J call TRBJ1-1; D perhaps matches TRBD1 (6 bases). The CDR3 covers 14 residues. Trimming shortened V by 5 bases and J by 7 bases, and 17 bases separated the two germline ends. Germline assignment: CDR1 SGHAT and CDR2 FQNNGV. CDR3 amino acids: CASSPAGGHGEAFF. CDR3 nucleotides: TGTGCCAGCAGCCCCGCGGGGGGGCATGGTGAAGCTTTCTTT.

This chain uses TRBV11-2 with TRBJ2-2, with no clear D. CDR1 and CDR2 from the germline V gene are SGHAT and FQNNGV. CDR3 length: 14 amino acids. V lost 0 bases to trimming and J lost 2 bases, with 4 bases between them. CDR3 residues: CASSLEINTGELFF. CDR3 nucleotide sequence: TGTGCCAGCAGCTTAGAGATTAACACCGGGGAGCTGTTTTTT.

CDR3 residues: CASSQRDRMNTEAFF. Here the CDR3 DNA reads TGTGCCAGCAGCCAAAGGGACAGAATGAACACTGAAGCTTTCTTT. This chain connects TRBV3-1 to TRBJ1-1; the match to TRBD1 covers 7 bases. J was trimmed by 0 bases and V by 2 bases; bases with no gene match: 3. Germline assignment: CDR1 LGHDT and CDR2 YNNKEL (reference sequence). There are 15 residues in the CDR3.